This T cell receptor (beta chain) was sequenced in a study of T cells in Graves' hyperthyroidism and ophthalmopathy. In this sample, this clonotype turned up many times. Its antigen remains unknown. The CDR3 regions of TCR beta were amplified from RNA transcripts. A set of HTBI primers served as the primers for a first-round RT-PCR of the TCR CDR3. TCRdb ran MiXCR on the multiplex PCR reads and lists one entry per CDR3 protein. The profile shows around 200,000 distinct CDR3 sequences, 15% to 20% of them singletons. General observations from the study: Blood also contained most expanded thyroid clonotypes above 0.001. Using 13 V-J features, a model discriminated ophthalmopathy from stable hyperthyroidism.

The source material was blood. This receptor was identified in a man aged 35-49 years with Graves' hyperthyroidism.

The CDR3 DNA follows: TGTGCCAGCAGCCAACGATACGAGCAGTACTTC. This encodes CASSQRYEQYF. This chain joins TRBV3-1 and TRBJ2-7; D unclear. Per the germline V gene, CDR1 is LGHDT and CDR2 is YNNKEL (reference sequence). V was clipped by 2 bases and J by 4 bases, with 3 bases between them. The CDR3 has 11 amino acids.